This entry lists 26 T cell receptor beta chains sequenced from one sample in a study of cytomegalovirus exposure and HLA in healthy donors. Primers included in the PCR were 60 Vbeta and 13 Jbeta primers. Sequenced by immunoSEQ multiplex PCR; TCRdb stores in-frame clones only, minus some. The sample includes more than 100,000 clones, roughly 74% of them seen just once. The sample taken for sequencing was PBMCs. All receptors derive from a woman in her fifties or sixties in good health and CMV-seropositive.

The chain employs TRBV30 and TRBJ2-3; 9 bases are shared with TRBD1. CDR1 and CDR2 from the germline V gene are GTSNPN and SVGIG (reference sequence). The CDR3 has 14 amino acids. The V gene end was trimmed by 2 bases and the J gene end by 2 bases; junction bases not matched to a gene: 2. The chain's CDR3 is CAWSRDRVTDTQYF. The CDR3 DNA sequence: TGTGCCTGGAGTCGGGACAGGGTCACAGATACGCAGTATTTT. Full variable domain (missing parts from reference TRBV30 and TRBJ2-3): SQTIHQWPATLVQPVGSPLSLECTVEGTSNPNLYWYRQAAGRGLQLLFYSVGIGQISSEVPQNLSASRPQDRQFILSSKKLLLSDSGFYLCAWSRDRVTDTQYFGPGTRLTVL.

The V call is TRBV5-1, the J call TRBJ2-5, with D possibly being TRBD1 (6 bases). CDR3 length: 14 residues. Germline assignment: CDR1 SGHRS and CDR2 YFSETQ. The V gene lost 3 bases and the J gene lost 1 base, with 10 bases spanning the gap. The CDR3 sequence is CASSSGQTQETQYF. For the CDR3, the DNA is TGCGCCAGCAGCTCCGGACAGACCCAAGAGACCCAGTACTTC.

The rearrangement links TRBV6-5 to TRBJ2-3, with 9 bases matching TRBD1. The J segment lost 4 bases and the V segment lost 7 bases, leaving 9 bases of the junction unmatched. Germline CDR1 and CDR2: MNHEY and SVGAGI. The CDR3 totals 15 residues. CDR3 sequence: CASTQGTGRADTQYF. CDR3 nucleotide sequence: TGTGCCAGCACGCAGGGGACAGGGCGGGCAGATACGCAGTATTTT.

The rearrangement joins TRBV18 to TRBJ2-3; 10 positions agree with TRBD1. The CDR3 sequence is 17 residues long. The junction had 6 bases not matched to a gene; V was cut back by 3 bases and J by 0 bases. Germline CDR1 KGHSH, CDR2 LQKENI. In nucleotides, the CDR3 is TGTGCCAGCTCACCGACAGGGGGCTTCTTGAGCACAGATACGCAGTATTTT. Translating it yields CASSPTGGFLSTDTQYF. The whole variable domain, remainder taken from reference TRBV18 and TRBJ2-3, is NAGVMQNPRHLVRRRGQEARLRCSPMKGHSHVYWYRQLPEEGLKFMVYLQKENIIDESGMPKERFSAEFPKEGPSILRIQQVVRGDSAAYFCASSPTGGFLSTDTQYFGPGTRLTVL.

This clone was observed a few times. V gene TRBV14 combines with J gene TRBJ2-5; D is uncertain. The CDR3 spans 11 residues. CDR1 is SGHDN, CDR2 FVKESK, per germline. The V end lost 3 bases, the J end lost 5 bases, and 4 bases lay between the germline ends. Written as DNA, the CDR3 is TGTGCCAGCAGCCATGCGGAGACCCAGTACTTC. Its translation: CASSHAETQYF.

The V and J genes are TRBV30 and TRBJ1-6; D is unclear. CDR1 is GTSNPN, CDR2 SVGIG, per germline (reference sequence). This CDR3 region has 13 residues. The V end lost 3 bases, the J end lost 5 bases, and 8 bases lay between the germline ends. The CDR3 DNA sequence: TGTGCCTGGAGGGAGCTGAATAATTCACCCCTCCACTTT. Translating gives CAWRELNNSPLHF.

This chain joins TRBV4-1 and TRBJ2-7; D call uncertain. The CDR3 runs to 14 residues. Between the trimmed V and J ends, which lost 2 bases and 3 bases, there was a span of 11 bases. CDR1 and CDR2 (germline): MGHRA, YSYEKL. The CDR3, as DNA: TGCGCCAGCAGCCAACCGGGTCCGGACTACGAGCAGTACTTC. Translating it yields CASSQPGPDYEQYF.

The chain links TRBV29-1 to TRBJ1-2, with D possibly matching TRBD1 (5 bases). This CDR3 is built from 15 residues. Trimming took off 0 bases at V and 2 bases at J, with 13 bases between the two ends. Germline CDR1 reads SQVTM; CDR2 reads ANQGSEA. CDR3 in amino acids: CSVEDRGRGNYGYTF. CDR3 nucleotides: TGCAGCGTTGAAGATAGGGGAAGGGGCAACTATGGCTACACCTTC.

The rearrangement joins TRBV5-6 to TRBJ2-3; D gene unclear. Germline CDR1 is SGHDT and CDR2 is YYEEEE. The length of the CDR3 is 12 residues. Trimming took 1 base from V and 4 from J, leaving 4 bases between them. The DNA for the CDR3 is TGTGCCAGCAGCTTGATATCAGATACGCAGTATTTT. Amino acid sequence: CASSLISDTQYF.

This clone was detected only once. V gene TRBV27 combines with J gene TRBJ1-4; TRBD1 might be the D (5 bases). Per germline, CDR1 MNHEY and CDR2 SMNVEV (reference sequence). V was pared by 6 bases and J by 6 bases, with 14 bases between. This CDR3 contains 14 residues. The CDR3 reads CASSLRGSYEKLFF. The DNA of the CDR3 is TGTGCCAGCAGCCTGCGGGGGAGTTATGAAAAACTGTTTTTT.

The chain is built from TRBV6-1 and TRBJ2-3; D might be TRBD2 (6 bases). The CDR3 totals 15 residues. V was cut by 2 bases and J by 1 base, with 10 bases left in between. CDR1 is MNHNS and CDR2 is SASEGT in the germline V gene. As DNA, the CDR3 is TGTGCCAGCAGTGAACCACCGGGGGGCACAGATACGCAGTATTTT. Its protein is CASSEPPGGTDTQYF.

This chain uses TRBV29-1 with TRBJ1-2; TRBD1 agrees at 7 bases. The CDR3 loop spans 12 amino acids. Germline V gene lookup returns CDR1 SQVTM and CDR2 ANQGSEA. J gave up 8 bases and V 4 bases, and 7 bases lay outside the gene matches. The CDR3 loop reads CSVAEGGYGYTF. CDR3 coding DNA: TGCAGCGTTGCGGAAGGGGGCTACGGCTACACCTTC.

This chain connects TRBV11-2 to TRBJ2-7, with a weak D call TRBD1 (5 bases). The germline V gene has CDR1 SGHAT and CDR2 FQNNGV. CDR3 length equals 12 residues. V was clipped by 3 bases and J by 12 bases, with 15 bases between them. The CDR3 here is CASSFEWTKMYF. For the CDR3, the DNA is TGTGCCAGCAGCTTCGAATGGACAAAAATGTACTTC.

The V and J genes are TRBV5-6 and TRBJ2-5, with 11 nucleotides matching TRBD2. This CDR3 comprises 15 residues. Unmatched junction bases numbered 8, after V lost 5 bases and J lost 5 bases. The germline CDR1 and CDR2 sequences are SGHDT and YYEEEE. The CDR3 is CASRMTSGEGETQYF. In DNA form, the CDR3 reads TGTGCCAGCAGGATGACTAGCGGGGAAGGGGAGACCCAGTACTTC.

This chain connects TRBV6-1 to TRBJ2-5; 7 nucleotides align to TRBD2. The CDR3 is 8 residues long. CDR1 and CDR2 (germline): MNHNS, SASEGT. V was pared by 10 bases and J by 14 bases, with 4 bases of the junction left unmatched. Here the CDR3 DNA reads TGTGCCACTCGGGGGGAATACTTC. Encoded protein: CATRGEYF.

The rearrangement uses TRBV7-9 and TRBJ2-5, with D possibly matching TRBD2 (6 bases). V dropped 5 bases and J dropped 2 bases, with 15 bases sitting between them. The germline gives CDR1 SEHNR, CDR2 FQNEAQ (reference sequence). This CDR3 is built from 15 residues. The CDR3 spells CASSPRSGGQETQYF. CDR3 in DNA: TGTGCCAGCAGCCCCAGAAGTGGGGGGCAAGAGACCCAGTACTTC.

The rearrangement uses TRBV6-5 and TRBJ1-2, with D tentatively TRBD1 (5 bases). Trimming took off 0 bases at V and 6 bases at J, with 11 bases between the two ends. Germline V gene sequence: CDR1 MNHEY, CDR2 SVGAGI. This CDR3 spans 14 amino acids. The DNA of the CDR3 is TGTGCCAGCAGTTACTCGGGACTGCTAGATGGCTACACCTTC. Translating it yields CASSYSGLLDGYTF.

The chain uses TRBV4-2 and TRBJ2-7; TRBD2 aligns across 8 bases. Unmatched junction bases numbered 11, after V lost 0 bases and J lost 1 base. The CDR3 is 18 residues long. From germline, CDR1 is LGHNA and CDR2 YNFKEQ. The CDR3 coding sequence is TGTGCCAGCAGCCAAGAGAGCAATAGCGGGGTAGGATCCTACGAGCAGTACTTC. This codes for CASSQESNSGVGSYEQYF.

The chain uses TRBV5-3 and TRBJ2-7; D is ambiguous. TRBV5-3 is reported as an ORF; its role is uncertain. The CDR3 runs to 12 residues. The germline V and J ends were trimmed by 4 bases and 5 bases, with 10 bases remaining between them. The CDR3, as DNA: TGTGCCAGAAGCCACCTGGGCCACGAGCAGTACTTC. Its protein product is CARSHLGHEQYF.

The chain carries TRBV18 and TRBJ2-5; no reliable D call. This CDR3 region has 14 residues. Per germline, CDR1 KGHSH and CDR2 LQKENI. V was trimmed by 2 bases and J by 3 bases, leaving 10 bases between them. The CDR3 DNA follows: TGTGCCAGCTCACCAACGGTCCGGGAAGAGACCCAGTACTTC. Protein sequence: CASSPTVREETQYF.

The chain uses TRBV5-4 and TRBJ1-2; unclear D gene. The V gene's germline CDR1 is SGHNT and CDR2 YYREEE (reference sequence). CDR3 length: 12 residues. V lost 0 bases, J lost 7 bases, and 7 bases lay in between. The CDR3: CASSLVTGGYTF. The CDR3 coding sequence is TGTGCCAGCAGCTTGGTTACGGGTGGCTACACCTTC. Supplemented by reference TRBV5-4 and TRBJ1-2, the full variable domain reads ETGVTQSPTHLIKTRGQQVTLRCSSQSGHNTVSWYQQALGQGPQFIFQYYREEENGRGNFPPRFSGLQFPNYSSELNVNALELDDSALYLCASSLVTGGYTFGSGTRLTVV.

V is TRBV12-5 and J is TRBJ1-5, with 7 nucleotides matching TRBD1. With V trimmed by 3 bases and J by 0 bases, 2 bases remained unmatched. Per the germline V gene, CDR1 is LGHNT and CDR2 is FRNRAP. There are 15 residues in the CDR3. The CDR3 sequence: CASGLQGYSNQPQHF. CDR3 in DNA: TGTGCTAGTGGTTTACAGGGGTATAGCAATCAGCCCCAGCATTTT.

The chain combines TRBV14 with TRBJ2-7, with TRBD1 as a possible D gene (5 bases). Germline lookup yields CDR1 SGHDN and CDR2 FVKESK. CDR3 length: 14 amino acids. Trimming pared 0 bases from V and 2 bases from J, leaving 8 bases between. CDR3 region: CASSQDAGPYEQYF. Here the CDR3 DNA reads TGTGCCAGCAGCCAAGATGCAGGGCCCTACGAGCAGTACTTC.

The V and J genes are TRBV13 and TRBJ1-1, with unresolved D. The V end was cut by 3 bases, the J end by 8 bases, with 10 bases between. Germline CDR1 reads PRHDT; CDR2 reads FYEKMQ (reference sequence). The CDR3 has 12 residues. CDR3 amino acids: CASSFEGGEAFF. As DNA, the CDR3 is TGTGCCAGCAGCTTTGAGGGAGGCGAAGCTTTCTTT.

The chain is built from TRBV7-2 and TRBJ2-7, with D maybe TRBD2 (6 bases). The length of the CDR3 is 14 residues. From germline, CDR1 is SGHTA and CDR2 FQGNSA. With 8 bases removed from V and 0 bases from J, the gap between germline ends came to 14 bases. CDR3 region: CASCRDFYSYEQYF. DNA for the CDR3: TGTGCCAGCTGTCGGGACTTCTACTCCTACGAGCAGTACTTC.

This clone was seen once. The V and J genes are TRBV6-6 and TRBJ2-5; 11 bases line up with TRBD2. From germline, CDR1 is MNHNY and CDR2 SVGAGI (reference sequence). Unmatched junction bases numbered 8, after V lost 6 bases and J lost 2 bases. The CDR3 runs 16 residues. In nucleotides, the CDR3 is TGTGCCAGCAGCCTTACACCTAGCGGGGGGCAAGAGACCCAGTACTTC. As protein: CASSLTPSGGQETQYF.